This T cell receptor (beta chain) came from a study of blood T cells in healthy people across ages. Points from the study as a whole: Diversity estimates drawn from one million T cells were deemed underestimates. TCR beta diversity tracked closely with naive T cell percentage. Measured against age, TCR beta diversity per million T cells decreased in a roughly linear manner.

Germline V gives CDR1 SGHRS, CDR2 YFSETQ. The CDR3 contains 16 residues. Trimming cost V 4 bases and J 2 bases; bases outside gene matches: 10. A second roughly 7 to 12 cycle PCR used barcoded and J-beta primers. Using its own MiXCR run on the 5' RACE reads, TCRdb lists one record per CDR3 protein. The profile shows around 1,700,000 distinct CDR3 sequences, over 25% of them singletons. The study drew donors from healthy Caucasian individuals in Russia aged roughly 6 to 90. With regard to this clonotype: The antigen is unknown.

The sequence derives from a woman younger than 45 in good health. Sample: blood. The gene calls are TRBV5-1 and TRBJ2-5; 8 bases fit TRBD1. The CDR3 nucleotides are TGCGCCAGCAGCCAACCGGGACAGGCCCTTCAAGAGACCCAGTACTTC. Protein product: CASSQPGQALQETQYF.